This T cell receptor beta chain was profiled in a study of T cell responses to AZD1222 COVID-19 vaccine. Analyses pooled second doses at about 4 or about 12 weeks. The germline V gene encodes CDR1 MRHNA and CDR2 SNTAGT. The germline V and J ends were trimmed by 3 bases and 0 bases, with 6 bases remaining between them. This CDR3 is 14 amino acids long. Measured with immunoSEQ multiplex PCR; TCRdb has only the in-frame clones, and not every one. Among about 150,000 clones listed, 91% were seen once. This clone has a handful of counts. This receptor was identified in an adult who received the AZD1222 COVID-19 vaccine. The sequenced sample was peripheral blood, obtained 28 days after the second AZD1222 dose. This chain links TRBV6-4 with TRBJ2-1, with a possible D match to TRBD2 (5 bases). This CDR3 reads CASSESGSYNEQFF. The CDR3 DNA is TGTGCCAGCAGTGAAAGCGGCTCCTACAATGAGCAGTTCTTC.